This entry features one T cell receptor beta chain sequence. Its cognate antigen is unknown. Treatment indicated: approximately 11-day PBMC culture with coronavirus spike peptide pools or control peptides (ViraFEST assay). The sample is drawn from a study of vaccination and CD4 T cells after COVID-19. Broader study findings: A nonsignificant rise from roughly 21 to 40 was seen in the median number of SARS-CoV-2-reactive clonotypes.

The Oncomine TCR Beta short-read assay sequenced DNA from cultured CD4+ T cells. TCRdb ran MiXCR on the PCR reads and lists one entry per CDR3 protein. The data contain approximately 6,000 distinct CDR3 sequences, about 71% of them seen just once; the ten biggest clones take up roughly 19%. The CDR3 length is 16 residues. The trim removed 5 bases at V and 2 bases at J, leaving 9 bases unmatched. Germline V lookup: CDR1 SGHTA, CDR2 FQGNSA. The receptor's source is a human donor who had recovered from COVID-19. The chain couples TRBV7-2 to TRBJ1-3, with 7 bases lining up with TRBD1. Sequencing was performed on CD4+ T cells from blood, cultured in vitro. CDR3 DNA sequence: TGTGCCAGCAGCCCGGGACAGAGGAATCCTGGAAACACCATATATTTT. Translating gives CASSPGQRNPGNTIYF. Based on the CDR3 plus reference TRBV7-2 and TRBJ1-3, the full variable domain is GAGVSQSPSNKVTEKGKDVELRCDPISGHTALYWYRQSLGQGLEFLIYFQGNSAPDKSGLPSDRFSAERTGGSVSTLTIQRTQQEDSAVYLCASSPGQRNPGNTIYFGEGSWLTVV.